This T cell receptor beta chain was identified during a study of cytotoxic CD8 clonotypes in ibrutinib-treated CLL. Study-level background: The cohort had around 11 relapsed/refractory and over 14 treatment-naive patients, around 18 IGHV unmutated. Responses: approximately 25 partial, 2 complete; after median about 68 months, roughly 14 stayed remitted, approximately twelve progressed. The samples contained hundreds of thousands of productive templates on average. They also contained an average of around 94,000 productive rearrangements. Findings and caveats of the study: Against age-matched healthy donors, baseline clonality ran higher and tracked circulating CD8+ T-cell counts.

Assay: immunoSEQ multiplex PCR; the TCRdb copy retains only in-frame clones and omits some. Of some 350,000 clones listed, approximately 67% were seen once; the top ten hold about 5.9%. Points on this clone: Antigen unknown.

Trimming cost V 2 bases and J 4 bases, with 14 bases left between them. Looked up from germline, CDR1 is SNHLY and CDR2 is FYNNEI. This CDR3 has 15 residues. The sample in question was PBMCs, obtained after 36 months of ibrutinib treatment. This clonotype originated in a human donor with chronic lymphocytic leukemia. J is TRBJ2-5 and V is TRBV2, with D possibly TRBD1 on 6 matching bases. CDR3 bases: TGTGCCAGCAGTGAACTCTTGGACAGCGGAGAGACCCAGTACTTC. This encodes CASSELLDSGETQYF.